These 5 T cell receptor beta chains were sequenced from one sample in a study of blood T cell repertoires in COVID-19. TCRdb keeps only in-frame clones here, not all; method: immunoSEQ multiplex PCR. The sample lists 100,000 to 150,000 clones, more than 60% occurring once. Sequencing was carried out using peripheral blood. These receptors all stem from a man aged 70-80 years with acute or convalescent COVID-19.

This clone was detected only a few times. The chain recombines TRBV5-1 with TRBJ2-7; D is unclear. The V gene's germline CDR1 is SGHRS and CDR2 YFSETQ. The V end was cut by 0 bases, the J end by 7 bases, with 14 bases between. This CDR3 has 14 residues. In nucleotides, the CDR3 is TGCGCCAGCAGCTTGGTTTCCCCTCCGCGGGAGCAGTACTTC. It translates to CASSLVSPPREQYF.

The V and J genes are TRBV7-2 and TRBJ2-5; 8 bases line up with TRBD2. Germline-derived CDR1 and CDR2 are SGHTA and FQGNSA. Trimming cost V 10 bases and J 4 bases; bases outside gene matches: 20. This CDR3 region has 17 residues. The CDR3 loop reads CATSTRGSGVVSETQYF. As DNA, the CDR3 is TGTGCCACATCGACTAGGGGTAGCGGGGTCGTTTCAGAGACCCAGTACTTC.

The rearrangement links TRBV4-3 to TRBJ2-7, with TRBD2 as a possible D gene (5 bases). CDR1 is LGHNA, CDR2 YSLEER, per germline. V shed 4 bases and J shed 5 bases, with 15 bases lying between them. The CDR3 contains 14 residues. The CDR3 protein is CASSLGWEADEQYF. CDR3 coding DNA: TGCGCCAGCAGCCTGGGATGGGAAGCGGACGAGCAGTACTTC.

The chain joins TRBV5-6 to TRBJ2-5; 7 positions agree with TRBD1. CDR1 is SGHDT, CDR2 YYEEEE, per germline. The CDR3 contains 15 residues. V was clipped by 3 bases and J by 5 bases; unmatched bases: 10. DNA of the CDR3: TGTGCCAGCAGCTCCCAAAGACAGGGCGGGGAGACCCAGTACTTC. Protein product: CASSSQRQGGETQYF.

This rearrangement joins TRBV2 to TRBJ2-3; the D is unclear. CDR1 is SNHLY and CDR2 is FYNNEI in the germline V gene. Deletions cut 8 bases from V and 6 bases from J, with 9 bases between. CDR3 size: 11 residues. This CDR3 is CASSLMDTQYF. For the CDR3, the DNA is TGTGCCAGCTCCTTAATGGATACGCAGTATTTT.